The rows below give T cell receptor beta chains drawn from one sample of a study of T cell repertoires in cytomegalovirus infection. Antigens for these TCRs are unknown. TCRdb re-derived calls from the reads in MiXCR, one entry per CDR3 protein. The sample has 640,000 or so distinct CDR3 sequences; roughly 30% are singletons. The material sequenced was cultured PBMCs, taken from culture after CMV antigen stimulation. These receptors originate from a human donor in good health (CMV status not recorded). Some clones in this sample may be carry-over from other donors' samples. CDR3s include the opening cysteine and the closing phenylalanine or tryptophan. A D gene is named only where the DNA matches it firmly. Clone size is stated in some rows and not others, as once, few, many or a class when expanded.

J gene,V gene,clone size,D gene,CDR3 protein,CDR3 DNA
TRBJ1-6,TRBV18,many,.,CASSPTDGDSPLHF,TGTGCCAGCTCACCCACGGACGGAGATTCACCCCTCCACTTT
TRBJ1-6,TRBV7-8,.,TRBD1,CASSRVGQGYSPLHF,TGTGCCAGCAGCCGAGTGGGACAGGGATATTCACCCCTCCACTTT
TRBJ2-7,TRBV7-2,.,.,CASSSSVDLYF,TGTGCCAGCAGCTCTAGCGTAGATTTGTACTTC
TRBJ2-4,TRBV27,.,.,CATRGGFQYF,TGTGCTACTCGGGGAGGCTTTCAGTACTTC
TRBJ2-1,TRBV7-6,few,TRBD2,CASSLGREGEQFF,TGTGCCAGCAGCTTAGGGCGGGAGGGTGAGCAGTTCTTC
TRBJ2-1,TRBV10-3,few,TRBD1,CAISGDRDNEQFF,TGTGCCATCAGTGGGGACAGAGACAATGAGCAGTTCTTC
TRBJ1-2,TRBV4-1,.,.,CASSQEGARRLLNYGYTF,TGCGCCAGCAGCCAAGAAGGGGCCAGACGCCTGCTGAACTATGGCTACACCTTC
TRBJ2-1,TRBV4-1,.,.,CASSQASSDEQFF,TGCGCCAGCAGCCAAGCGTCGAGCGATGAGCAGTTCTTC
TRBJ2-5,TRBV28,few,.,CASRAIDEETQYF,TGTGCCAGCAGGGCTATTGATGAGGAGACCCAGTACTTC
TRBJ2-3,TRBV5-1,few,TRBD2,CASSRLGSGTTRGDTQYF,TGCGCCAGCAGCCGATTGGGTAGCGGGACCACCCGGGGAGATACGCAGTATTTT
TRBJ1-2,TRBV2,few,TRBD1,CASSRTGVYEGTF,TGTGCCAGCAGTCGGACAGGGGTCTACGAAGGCACCTTC
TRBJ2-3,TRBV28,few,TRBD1,CATSTGGEGTDTQYF,TGTGCCACGAGCACAGGGGGCGAAGGCACAGATACGCAGTATTTT
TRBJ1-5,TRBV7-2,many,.,CASSTDATFNQPQHF,TGTGCCAGCAGCACCGACGCAACCTTCAATCAGCCCCAGCATTTT
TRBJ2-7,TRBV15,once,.,CATSRDRNRPPYEQYF,TGTGCCACCAGCAGAGATCGAAACAGGCCACCCTACGAGCAGTACTTC
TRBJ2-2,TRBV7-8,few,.,CASRWGAKGTGELFF,TGTGCCAGCAGATGGGGGGCTAAGGGTACCGGGGAGCTGTTTTTT
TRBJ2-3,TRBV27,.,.,CASGGGVYTQYF,TGTGCCAGCGGAGGAGGGGTTTATACGCAGTATTTT
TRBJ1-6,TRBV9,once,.,CASSVVPGTDSPLHF,TGTGCCAGCAGCGTAGTTCCGGGTACGGATTCACCCCTCCACTTT
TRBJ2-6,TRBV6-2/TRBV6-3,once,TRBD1,CASSSGQGAISGANVLTF,TGTGCCAGCAGCTCCGGACAGGGGGCGATCTCTGGGGCCAACGTCCTGACTTTC
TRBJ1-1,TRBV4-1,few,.,CASSQAFRRDRTAFF,TGCGCCAGCAGCCAGGCATTCCGCAGGGACCGGACGGCTTTCTTT
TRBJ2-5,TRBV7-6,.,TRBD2,CASSLALGGTFQETQYF,TGTGCCAGCAGCTTAGCCCTGGGAGGGACGTTTCAAGAGACCCAGTACTTC
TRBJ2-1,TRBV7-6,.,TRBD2,CASRPLPVTSGTRNEQFF,TGTGCCAGCAGGCCCCTCCCTGTGACTAGCGGGACTCGCAATGAGCAGTTCTTC
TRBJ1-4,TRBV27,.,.,CASRRTGTTNEKLFF,TGTGCCAGCAGGCGAACCGGGACGACTAATGAAAAACTGTTTTTT
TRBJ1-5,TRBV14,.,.,CASSQENWQAFNQPQHF,TGTGCCAGCAGCCAAGAGAATTGGCAGGCCTTCAATCAGCCCCAGCATTTT
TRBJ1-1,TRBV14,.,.,CASSRLSGAVTEAFF,TGTGCCAGCAGCCGTCTCTCAGGGGCTGTAACTGAAGCTTTCTTT
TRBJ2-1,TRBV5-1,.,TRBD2,CASSWSGSRGNEQFF,TGCGCCAGCAGCTGGAGCGGGAGTAGAGGCAATGAGCAGTTCTTC
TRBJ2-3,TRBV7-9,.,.,CASSLVPGSTDTQYF,TGTGCCAGCAGCTTAGTTCCGGGAAGCACAGATACGCAGTATTTT
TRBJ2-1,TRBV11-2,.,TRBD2,CASRLIGRAYDEQFF,TGTGCCAGCAGGCTGATCGGGAGGGCCTACGATGAGCAGTTCTTC
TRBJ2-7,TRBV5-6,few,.,CASSVGHHTAYEQYF,TGTGCCAGCAGCGTAGGACACCATACCGCCTACGAGCAGTACTTC
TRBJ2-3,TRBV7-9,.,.,CVSSLTGSTDTQYF,TGTGTCAGCAGCCTGACAGGTTCCACAGATACGCAGTATTTT
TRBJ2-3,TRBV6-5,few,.,CASQWTTSGTQYF,TGTGCCAGCCAGTGGACCACCTCGGGTACGCAGTATTTT
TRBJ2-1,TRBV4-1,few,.,CASSPLSRVGNEQFF,TGCGCCAGCAGCCCCCTCTCCAGGGTCGGGAATGAGCAGTTCTTC
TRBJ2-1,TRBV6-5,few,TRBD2,CASSYLAGGLNEQFF,TGTGCCAGCAGTTACCTAGCGGGGGGGCTCAATGAGCAGTTCTTC
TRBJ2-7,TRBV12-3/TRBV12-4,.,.,CASSLQVAEQYF,TGTGCCAGCAGTTTACAGGTGGCCGAGCAGTACTTC